A selection of T cell receptor beta chains follows, all from one sample in a study of shared clonotypes between healthy human individuals. Sequenced by immunoSEQ multiplex PCR; TCRdb stores in-frame clones only, minus some. This table holds approximately 95,000 clones, under 80% found once. Material for sequencing was memory CD8+ T cells sorted from blood. These receptor sequences come from a young man in good health. CDR3s include the opening cysteine and the closing phenylalanine or tryptophan.

TRBV9,TRBJ2-5,CASSVGMTGPGETQYF
TRBV6-1,TRBJ1-1,CASSASTGLNTEAFF
TRBV28,TRBJ1-1,CASSFFGQWGLNTEAFF
TRBV11-2,TRBJ2-7,CASSLELGASYEQYF
TRBV5-1,TRBJ2-1,CASSEVRSSYNEQFF
TRBV15,TRBJ2-7,CATSRAAAYEQYF
TRBV9,TRBJ2-1,CASSVEEGNEQFF
TRBV6-5,TRBJ2-7,CASSLTGFYEQYF
TRBV7-9,TRBJ2-7,CASSFWGEPNEQYF
TRBV2,TRBJ2-2,CASSEAGGPFGELFF
TRBV5-1,TRBJ2-3,CASSLDPGSTDTQYF
TRBV7-3,TRBJ2-3,CASSLGAGPDTQYF
TRBV7-2,TRBJ2-1,CASSFQHNSYNEQFF
TRBV7-6,TRBJ2-7,CASSSLTGADGYEQYF
TRBV4-3,TRBJ2-2,CASSHPRTGGSGELFF
TRBV4-3,TRBJ2-7,CASSPFVLSDEQYF
TRBV9,TRBJ2-7,CASGPTGGPYEQYF
TRBV25-1,TRBJ2-7,CASSVPSGYEQYF
TRBV6-4,TRBJ2-1,CASSDSTSGSNEQFF
TRBV5-5,TRBJ2-3,CASSLSTGTGGDF
TRBV25-1,TRBJ2-7,CASTESLAGGSYEQYF
TRBV7-9,TRBJ1-4,CASSATSPWEKLFF
TRBV28,TRBJ2-3,CASTLFQGNTQYF
TRBV4-1,TRBJ2-1,CASSQDQGTSGDEQFF
TRBV28,TRBJ2-7,CASSPDGSSYEQYF
TRBV28,TRBJ1-2,CASRRVSNYGYTF
TRBV10-3,TRBJ2-5,CAIKSGGPGFKETQYF
TRBV7-2,TRBJ2-2,CASSRDRVGGELFF
TRBV28,TRBJ1-2,CASTRSYGYTF
TRBV5-6,TRBJ1-3,CASSPSSLYSGNTIYF
TRBV10-3,TRBJ1-1,CAIKEGGKEDEAFF
TRBV28,TRBJ1-4,CASSLVDFEGYATNEKLFF
TRBV10-3,TRBJ2-7,CAISESGPGQPYEQYF
TRBV28,TRBJ1-5,CASSQQRLLNQPQHF
TRBV14,TRBJ2-7,CASSPKESGIEQYF
TRBV28,TRBJ1-2,CASRQYESNYGYTF
TRBV27,TRBJ1-2,CASARRGSFNYGYTF
TRBV5-1,TRBJ2-5,CANPGGLRETQYF
TRBV6-1,TRBJ2-7,CASSDALTNYEQYF
TRBV19,TRBJ2-5,CASSIQGARETQYF
TRBV7-9,TRBJ1-5,CASNNGTGALSNQPQHF
TRBV11-2,TRBJ2-2,CASSLGTAVGELFF
TRBV7-9,TRBJ1-1,CASSLPQNTEAFF
TRBV6-6,TRBJ1-2,CASTSGLAFNYGYTF
TRBV10-3,TRBJ1-2,CAISVKQGSYGYTF
TRBV5-5,TRBJ2-7,CASSPVKGTSGNSYEQYF
TRBV5-8,TRBJ1-5,CASSLRGRRNQPQHF
TRBV6-5,TRBJ2-1,CASSASGDYNEQFF
TRBV28,TRBJ2-7,CASSLQDSAYEQYF
TRBV5-6,TRBJ2-1,CASSSFGGVWVNEQFF
TRBV7-8,TRBJ2-1,CASSLGPSSYNEQFF
TRBV11-1,TRBJ2-2,CASSPDRGQAGELFF